This entry lists 18 T cell receptor beta chains sequenced from one sample in a study of low-dose radiotherapy and immunotherapy resistance in tumors. Stated time point: before trial treatment. Covering alpha and beta chains, TRAV- and TRBV-specific primers were used for the first-strand cDNA. With a V-primer adapter and a constant-region primer, TCRs were amplified for about 22 PCR cycles. TCRdb re-called the reads with MiXCR, one entry per CDR3 protein. Of 85,000 to 95,000 distinct CDR3 sequences listed, 9.4% are singletons. The sequenced sample was PBMCs, obtained before treatment. These receptors came from a male donor with prostate cancer.

This clonotype was counted many times. The rearrangement uses TRBV12-3 or TRBV12-4 and TRBJ2-3, with 7 bases lining up with TRBD2. After removal of 6 bases from V and 2 bases from J, the junction contained 5 bases not matched to a gene. The CDR3 is made up of 14 amino acids. The CDR3 DNA reads as TGTGCCAGCAGCAGTCGGGAGGACACAGATACGCAGTATTTT. It is translated as CASSSREDTDTQYF.

Details on this clonotype: A read error may explain this, as a much larger clone is one base away. This CDR3 is missing its conserved last phenylalanine or tryptophan, likely due to a read error. The chain joins TRBV20-1 to TRBJ2-7, with 7 bases lining up with TRBD2. CDR1 is DFQATT, CDR2 SNEGSKA, per germline (reference sequence). Trimming at V came to 6 bases and at J to 3 bases, leaving 8 bases not matched to a gene. This CDR3 has 13 amino acids. The CDR3 sequence: CSAKRDGGYEQYS. Here the CDR3 DNA reads TGCAGTGCAAAGCGGGACGGAGGCTACGAGCAGTACTCC.

This clonotype occurred many times. CDR3 loop: CASSFQTSGPYEQYF. CDR3 nucleotide sequence: TGTGCCAGCAGTTTTCAGACTAGCGGACCCTACGAGCAGTACTTC. V usage is TRBV6-2 or TRBV6-3 and J usage is TRBJ2-7; TRBD2 agrees at 9 bases. Germline V gives CDR1 MNHEY, CDR2 SVGEGT. CDR3 length: 15 amino acids. The J segment lost 2 bases and the V segment lost 4 bases, leaving 6 bases of the junction unmatched.

This clonotype was recorded at least ten times. V and J are TRBV29-1 and TRBJ2-5, with D hard to call. In germline, CDR1 is SQVTM, CDR2 ANQGSEA. Trimming removed 3 bases from V and 5 bases from J, with 13 bases in between. This CDR3 spans 13 amino acids. The CDR3 loop reads CSVEAEPRETQYF. For the CDR3, the DNA is TGCAGCGTTGAGGCGGAGCCTAGGGAGACCCAGTACTTC.

This clonotype was observed at least ten times. This rearrangement joins TRBV5-8 to TRBJ2-7; TRBD2 is a possible D gene (5 bases). The CDR3 is 16 amino acids. Deletions cut 4 bases from V and 3 bases from J, with 20 bases between. The germline CDR1 and CDR2 sequences are SGHTS and YDEGEE. For the CDR3, the DNA is TGTGCCAGCAGCAGGTCTGGGAACGGGGTCTACTACGAGCAGTACTTC. Translated: CASSRSGNGVYYEQYF.

This clonotype was observed many times. The chain recombines TRBV2 with TRBJ2-3, with TRBD2 matching 9 bases. The length of the CDR3 is 15 residues. Germline V CDR1 and CDR2: SNHLY, FYNNEI. Losses at the gene ends were 5 bases for V and 4 bases for J; bases not matched to a gene: 7. The chain's CDR3 is CASSLAGETSDTQYF. CDR3 coding DNA: TGTGCCAGCAGTTTAGCGGGAGAGACGTCAGATACGCAGTATTTT.

This clonotype appeared many times. The rearrangement joins TRBV5-1 to TRBJ2-4, with D possibly being TRBD1 (5 bases). Germline CDR1 is SGHRS and CDR2 is YFSETQ. V dropped 3 bases and J dropped 0 bases, with 10 bases sitting between them. The CDR3 length is 15 residues. The CDR3 nucleotides read TGCGCCAGCAGCTCTGGGGCTCTAGCCAAAAACATTCAGTACTTC. It specifies CASSSGALAKNIQYF.

This clonotype was detected many times. DNA of the CDR3: TGTGCCAGCAGCAGTGCCGGGGGAGGTGCCAAAGAGACCCAGTACTTC. Amino acid sequence: CASSSAGGGAKETQYF. The chain has TRBV5-8 and TRBJ2-5; tentatively, D is TRBD2 (6 bases). The germline gives CDR1 SGHTS, CDR2 YDEGEE. This CDR3 contains 16 residues. V was cut by 4 bases and J by 3 bases, with 19 bases left in between.

Many counts were recorded for this clonotype. This chain joins TRBV5-6 and TRBJ2-1, with a tentative D call TRBD2 (6 bases). CDR3 length: 16 amino acids. V was clipped by 3 bases and J by 0 bases, with 13 bases between them. Per the germline V gene, CDR1 is SGHDT and CDR2 is YYEEEE. The CDR3 here is CASSWRAGSSYNEQFF. The DNA for the CDR3 is TGTGCCAGCAGCTGGAGAGCGGGCAGCTCCTACAATGAGCAGTTCTTC.

This clonotype has ten or more counts. This chain uses TRBV7-2 with TRBJ2-7, with D unresolved. The CDR3 has 13 amino acids. Trimming shortened V by 5 bases and J by 7 bases, and 15 bases separated the two germline ends. Looked up from germline, CDR1 is SGHTA and CDR2 is FQGNSA. As DNA, the CDR3 is TGTGCCAGCAGCCGAGAGTGGAGCGTGGAGCAGTACTTC. It codes for CASSREWSVEQYF. The variable domain in full, with the rest retrieved from reference TRBV7-2 and TRBJ2-7, is GAGVSQSPSNKVTEKGKDVELRCDPISGHTALYWYRQSLGQGLEFLIYFQGNSAPDKSGLPSDRFSAERTGGSVSTLTIQRTQQEDSAVYLCASSREWSVEQYFGPGTRLTVT.

Ten or more counts support this clonotype. This sequence joins TRBV7-2 and TRBJ2-3, with a tentative D call TRBD2 (6 bases). V was shortened by 3 bases and J by 6 bases, with 13 bases between the two germline ends. The CDR3 sequence is 14 residues long. Germline CDR1 is SGHTA and CDR2 is FQGNSA. This CDR3 reads CASSFRTREDTQYF. As DNA, the CDR3 is TGTGCCAGCAGCTTCCGGACCCGGGAGGATACGCAGTATTTT.

This clonotype occurred a few times. This chain uses TRBV28 with TRBJ2-1; no clear D gene. V dropped 6 bases and J dropped 0 bases, with 6 bases sitting between them. CDR3 length: 13 residues. Germline CDR1 is MDHEN and CDR2 is SYDVKM. CDR3: CASRGGSYNEQFF. For the CDR3, the DNA is TGTGCCAGCAGGGGCGGCTCCTACAATGAGCAGTTCTTC. Full variable domain (remainder filled in from reference TRBV28 and TRBJ2-1): DVKVTQSSRYLVKRTGEKVFLECVQDMDHENMFWYRQDPGLGLRLIYFSYDVKMKEKGDIPEGYSVSREKKERFSLILESASTNQTSMYLCASRGGSYNEQFFGPGTRLTVL.

This clonotype was observed at least ten times. The rearrangement uses TRBV5-1 and TRBJ2-2; TRBD2 matches 11 bases. Trimming took 4 bases from V and 0 from J; bases not matched to a gene: 8. The CDR3 extends over 18 amino acids. From germline, CDR1 is SGHRS and CDR2 YFSETQ. CDR3 amino acids: CASSADLAGGSNTGELFF. The CDR3, as DNA: TGCGCCAGCAGCGCGGACCTAGCGGGAGGATCGAACACCGGGGAGCTGTTTTTT.

As for this clonotype: This probably arose from a read error, given a far larger clone one base away. Without the conserved terminal phenylalanine or tryptophan, this CDR3 likely stems from a read error. The chain carries TRBV6-8 and TRBJ1-1; D ambiguous. This CDR3 contains 13 residues. V dropped 0 bases and J dropped 6 bases, with 8 bases sitting between them. Germline CDR1 and CDR2: MNHGY and SAAAGT. The CDR3 nucleotides are TGTGCCAGCAGTTACTCCCGTTCGTCTGAAGCTTTCTTG. It yields the protein CASSYSRSSEAFL.

This clonotype was picked up many times. The gene calls are TRBV20-1 and TRBJ1-4, with D maybe TRBD1 (5 bases). Trimming cost V 4 bases and J 8 bases, with 11 bases left between them. The CDR3 spans 12 residues. The V gene's germline CDR1 is DFQATT and CDR2 SNEGSKA (reference sequence). CDR3 DNA sequence: TGCAGTGCTACAGGGTCTCTCGAAAAACTGTTTTTT. Its translation: CSATGSLEKLFF.

The sample holds many counts of this clonotype. The chain joins TRBV28 to TRBJ2-7, with D tentatively TRBD1 (6 bases). Trimming cost V 6 bases and J 2 bases, with 23 bases left between them. The V gene's germline CDR1 is MDHEN and CDR2 SYDVKM. The CDR3 consists of 17 residues. The CDR3 sequence is CASRLLQGNKGTYEQYF. Here the CDR3 DNA reads TGTGCCAGCAGACTGTTACAGGGAAACAAGGGGACCTACGAGCAGTACTTC. The full variable domain, with the rest looked up from reference TRBV28 and TRBJ2-7, is DVKVTQSSRYLVKRTGEKVFLECVQDMDHENMFWYRQDPGLGLRLIYFSYDVKMKEKGDIPEGYSVSREKKERFSLILESASTNQTSMYLCASRLLQGNKGTYEQYFGPGTRLTVT.

Many counts were recorded for this clonotype. The gene calls are TRBV20-1 and TRBJ2-3; TRBD2 agrees at 13 bases. With 5 bases clipped from V and 3 bases from J, the junction kept 5 bases outside the gene matches. Germline values: CDR1 DFQATT, CDR2 SNEGSKA (reference sequence). CDR3 length: 15 amino acids. The CDR3 reads CSAERTSGSTDTQYF. CDR3 bases: TGCAGTGCTGAGAGGACTAGCGGGAGTACAGATACGCAGTATTTT.

This clonotype was found many times. The V and J genes are TRBV7-2 and TRBJ2-1; TRBD1 might be the D (6 bases). The CDR3 is made up of 13 amino acids. V lost 1 base and J lost 5, with 6 bases in between. Germline CDR1 SGHTA, CDR2 FQGNSA. CDR3 region: CASSLDRDNEQFF. As DNA, the CDR3 is TGTGCCAGCAGCTTAGACAGGGACAATGAGCAGTTCTTC.